This T cell receptor (beta chain) was sequenced in a study of technical replicates of blood from a handful of donors. Clones were read by immunoSEQ multiplex PCR, and TCRdb kept only the in-frame ones, dropping some. The data contain approximately 75,000 clones, roughly four fifths of them singletons. Deletions cut 2 bases from V and 6 bases from J, with 16 bases between. Germline CDR1 MNHNY, CDR2 SVGAGI (reference sequence). CDR3 length: 15 amino acids. The clonotype originates from a human donor in good health. Some clones in this sample may be carry-over from other donors' samples. V and J are TRBV6-6 and TRBJ1-2; a weak D match, TRBD1 (6 bases). Sequenced material: PBMCs. CDR3 loop: CASSYQSGQGHGYTF. The CDR3 region has the DNA TGTGCCAGCAGTTACCAATCTGGGCAGGGGCATGGCTACACCTTC.